Listed below are T cell receptor beta chains from one sample, sequenced in a study of sequential checkpoint blockade in melanoma. TCRdb's table, derived via immunoSEQ multiplex PCR, lists solely in-frame clones and lacks some. The sample yields more than 9,500 clones, 60% to 80% seen once. Sequencing was performed on CD8+ T cells sorted from blood (inferred from file names), taken from a patient given nivolumab and ipilimumab in sequence. The receptors were sampled from a human donor with melanoma. The CDR3 runs from the conserved cysteine through the conserved F or W. D genes are given only for firm matches. The size of a clone is reported for some rows only, either as once, few or many, or as a class for expanded clones.

TRBV5-6,TRBJ2-1,NA,NA,CASSFLLETSSYNEQFF,TGTGCCAGCAGCTTTTTATTGGAGACGAGCTCCTACAATGAGCAGTTCTTC
TRBV7-8,TRBJ2-1,NA,few,CASSLVRLNQQFF,TGTGCCAGCAGCTTAGTGAGACTAAACCAGCAGTTCTTC
TRBV13,TRBJ2-1,TRBD2,few,CASSLVGGNNEQFF,TGTGCCAGCAGCTTAGTCGGGGGGAACAATGAGCAGTTCTTC
TRBV27,TRBJ1-5,TRBD1,NA,CASTSRDRAHQPQHF,TGTGCCAGCACCTCACGGGACAGAGCCCATCAGCCCCAGCATTTT
TRBV7-9,TRBJ2-7,NA,NA,CASSSSGLSHEQYF,TGTGCCAGCAGCTCCTCGGGGTTGTCCCACGAGCAGTACTTC
TRBV4-1,TRBJ2-7,NA,NA,CASSHISVTVYEQYF,TGCGCCAGCAGCCATATCAGCGTGACGGTCTACGAGCAGTACTTC
TRBV4-1,TRBJ2-1,NA,NA,CASSQEEGLSYNEQFF,TGCGCCAGCAGCCAAGAGGAGGGCCTTTCCTACAATGAGCAGTTCTTC
TRBV28,TRBJ1-5,NA,NA,CASSLGSGFKYGNQPQHF,TGTGCCAGCAGTTTAGGGTCAGGGTTTAAGTATGGCAATCAGCCCCAGCATTTT
TRBV28,TRBJ2-7,NA,NA,CASRTTTGLFSYEQYF,TGTGCCAGCAGGACAACCACAGGGCTGTTTTCCTACGAGCAGTACTTC
TRBV28,TRBJ2-2,TRBD2,NA,CASSPRLAGTNTGELFF,TGTGCCAGCAGTCCCAGACTAGCGGGGACGAACACCGGGGAGCTGTTTTTT
TRBV4-1,TRBJ2-7,NA,NA,CASSQVGGNKDEQYF,TGCGCCAGCAGCCAAGTTGGCGGGAATAAGGACGAGCAGTACTTC
TRBV4-1,TRBJ2-4,NA,NA,CASSPRQVSDIQYF,TGCGCCAGCAGCCCCCGACAGGTATCTGACATTCAGTACTTC
TRBV28,TRBJ2-1,NA,NA,CASSLQRASYNEQFF,TGTGCCAGCAGTTTACAGCGGGCTAGCTACAATGAGCAGTTCTTC
TRBV7-8,TRBJ2-5,NA,NA,CASSLITALQETQYF,TGTGCCAGCAGCTTAATTACAGCCCTACAAGAGACCCAGTACTTC
TRBV4-1,TRBJ2-1,NA,NA,CASSQGLTNNEQFF,TGCGCCAGCAGCCAAGGCCTAACTAACAATGAGCAGTTCTTC
TRBV7-9,TRBJ1-6,TRBD1,NA,CASSLDYRDRFNSPLHF,TGTGCCAGCAGCTTAGATTACCGGGACAGGTTTAATTCACCCCTCCACTTT
TRBV7-9,TRBJ1-6,NA,NA,CASSAGIGYNSPLHF,TGTGCCAGCAGCGCGGGAATTGGTTATAATTCACCCCTCCACTTT
TRBV2,TRBJ2-1,NA,NA,CASSLLGYNEQFF,TGTGCCAGCAGTTTACTAGGATACAATGAGCAGTTCTTC
TRBV7-9,TRBJ2-7,TRBD2,few,CASSRTVGLAGGEQYF,TGTGCCAGCAGCCGGACTGTTGGCCTAGCGGGAGGAGAGCAGTACTTC
TRBV9,TRBJ1-1,NA,NA,CASSASEQGPEAFF,TGTGCCAGCAGCGCGTCAGAACAGGGACCTGAAGCTTTCTTT
TRBV6-6,TRBJ2-5,TRBD1,few,CASSYWDRGGQETQYF,TGTGCCAGCAGTTACTGGGACAGGGGGGGTCAAGAGACCCAGTACTTC
TRBV4-1,TRBJ2-7,TRBD2,NA,CASSQWDREGYEQYF,TGCGCCAGCAGCCAATGGGATCGGGAGGGCTACGAGCAGTACTTC
TRBV6-6,TRBJ2-3,TRBD2,NA,CASSLPAGGYTDTQYF,TGTGCCAGCAGTTTGCCAGCGGGAGGATACACAGATACGCAGTATTTT
TRBV5-1,TRBJ1-1,TRBD1,NA,CASSLAQGRNTEAFF,TGCGCCAGCAGCTTGGCACAGGGGCGGAACACTGAAGCTTTCTTT
TRBV7-9,TRBJ2-7,NA,NA,CASSLVGRPYEQYF,TGTGCCAGCAGCTTAGTGGGCAGACCCTACGAGCAGTACTTC
TRBV6-6,TRBJ2-1,TRBD1,NA,CASSYSGQANEQFF,TGTGCCAGCAGTTACTCGGGACAGGCCAATGAGCAGTTCTTC
TRBV4-2,TRBJ1-3,NA,NA,CASSQKTVVAGNTIYF,TGTGCCAGCAGCCAAAAGACAGTCGTGGCTGGAAACACCATATATTTT
TRBV28,TRBJ1-3,NA,NA,CASSFYRVSGNTIYF,TGTGCCAGCAGTTTTTACAGGGTCTCTGGAAACACCATATATTTT
TRBV7-2,TRBJ2-7,TRBD1,once,CASSLGWGTEYEQYF,TGTGCCAGCAGCTTAGGATGGGGGACAGAGTACGAGCAGTACTTC
TRBV7-6,TRBJ2-7,TRBD2,NA,CASSLGVLGLAGKREGSYEQYF,TGTGCCAGCAGCTTAGGCGTCTTGGGACTAGCGGGAAAAAGGGAGGGCTCCTACGAGCAGTACTTC
TRBV2,TRBJ2-7,NA,NA,CASSEPNRANEQYF,TGTGCCAGCAGTGAGCCCAACAGGGCGAACGAGCAGTACTTC
TRBV7-6,TRBJ2-2,TRBD2,NA,CASSHSSGSNGELFF,TGTGCCAGCAGCCACTCTAGCGGGAGCAACGGGGAGCTGTTTTTT
TRBV14,TRBJ1-4,NA,few,CASSHRGKELFF,TGTGCCAGCAGCCATCGCGGTAAGGAACTGTTTTTT
TRBV11-2,TRBJ2-7,TRBD1,NA,CASSVGQSYEQYF,TGTGCCAGCAGCGTGGGACAGTCCTACGAGCAGTACTTC
TRBV6-5,TRBJ2-5,NA,NA,CASSSGRAAETQYF,TGTGCCAGCAGTTCAGGCAGGGCGGCGGAGACCCAGTACTTC